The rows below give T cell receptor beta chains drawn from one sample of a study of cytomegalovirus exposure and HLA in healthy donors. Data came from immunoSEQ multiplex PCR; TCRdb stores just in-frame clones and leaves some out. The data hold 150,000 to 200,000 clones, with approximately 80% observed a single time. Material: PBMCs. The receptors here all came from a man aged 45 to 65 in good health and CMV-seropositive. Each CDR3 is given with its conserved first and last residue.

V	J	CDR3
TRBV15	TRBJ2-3	CATSSLPGGVTDTQYF
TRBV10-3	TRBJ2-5	CAIRTREFGQETQYF
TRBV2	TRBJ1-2	CASSKDRAYGYTF
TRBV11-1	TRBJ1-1	CASSLGAGRTEAFF
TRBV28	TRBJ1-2	CASIGGSGTGTGGYTF
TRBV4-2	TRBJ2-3	CASSLRTEPWGGATDTQYF
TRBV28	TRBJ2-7	CASLDRGYEQYF
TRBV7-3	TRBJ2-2	CASSPIEGVAGGELFF
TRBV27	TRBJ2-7	CASSTYRGSYEQYF
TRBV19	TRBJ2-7	CASSNSVGVYEQYF
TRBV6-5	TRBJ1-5	CASSFGQGFQPQHF
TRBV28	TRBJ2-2	CASRTSVTGELFF
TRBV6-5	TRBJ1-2	CASSWAGGYTF
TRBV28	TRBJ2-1	CASRGSGTGFNEQFF
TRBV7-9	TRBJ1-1	CASSLGRAEAFF
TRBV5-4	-	CASSPSLSYEQYF
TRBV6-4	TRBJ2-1	CASSGVAGTYNEQFF
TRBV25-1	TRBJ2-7	CASSDMRGSYEQYF
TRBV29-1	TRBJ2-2	CSATGGRTGELFF
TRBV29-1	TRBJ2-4	CSVAGQGSTNIQYF
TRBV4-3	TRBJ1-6	CASSRTQGPGSPLHF
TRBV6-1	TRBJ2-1	CASSEGRLAGGSYNEQFF
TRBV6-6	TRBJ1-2	CASSYSSQGGYTF
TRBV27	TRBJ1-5	CASSRTGFNQPQHF
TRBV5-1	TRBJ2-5	CASSLQMTAGETQYF
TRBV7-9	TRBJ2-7	CASSPPTGYYEQYF
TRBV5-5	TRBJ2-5	CASSLGGTLETQYF
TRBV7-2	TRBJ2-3	CASSPPRRGGTDTQYF
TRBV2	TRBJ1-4	CASRTLASNEKLFF
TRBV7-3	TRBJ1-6	CASSPEGWNSPLHF
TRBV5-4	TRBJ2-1	CASSYGSGRHNEQFF
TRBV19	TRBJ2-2	CASSSTGRTGELFF